The clone carrying this T cell receptor (beta chain) was seen only once. Antigen: not known. The entry originates in a study of T cell responses to AZD1222 COVID-19 vaccine. Study conclusions and caveats: Regions 160-218 and 743-854 held dominance among vaccine-associated CD4 TCRs, which spanned spike.

TCRdb keeps only in-frame clones here, not all; method: immunoSEQ multiplex PCR. The sample records 200,000 to 300,000 clones, approximately 95% being singletons. Germline CDR1 MNHNY, CDR2 SVGAGI (reference sequence). The CDR3 is 15 amino acids. V was trimmed by 6 bases and J by 7 bases, leaving 19 bases between them. This rearrangement joins TRBV6-6 to TRBJ1-5; no definite D call. The sample here was peripheral blood, taken on day 0 of AZD1222 vaccination. The source is an adult in good health. CDR3 amino acids: CASSSDVAHGQPQHF. DNA of the CDR3: TGTGCCAGCAGCTCCGACGTGGCTCACGGGCAGCCCCAGCATTTT.